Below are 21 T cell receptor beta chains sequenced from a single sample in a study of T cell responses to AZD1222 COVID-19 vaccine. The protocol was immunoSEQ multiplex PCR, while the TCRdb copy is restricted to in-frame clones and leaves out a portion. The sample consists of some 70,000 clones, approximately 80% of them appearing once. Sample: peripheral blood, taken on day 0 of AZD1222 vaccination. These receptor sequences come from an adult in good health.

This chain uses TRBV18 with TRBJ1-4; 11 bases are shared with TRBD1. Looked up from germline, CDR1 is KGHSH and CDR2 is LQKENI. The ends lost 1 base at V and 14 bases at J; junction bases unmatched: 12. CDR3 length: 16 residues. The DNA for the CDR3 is TGTGCCAGCTCACCACTGTCAGGGACAGGGGGAGTTTTGCTGTTTTTT. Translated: CASSPLSGTGGVLLFF.

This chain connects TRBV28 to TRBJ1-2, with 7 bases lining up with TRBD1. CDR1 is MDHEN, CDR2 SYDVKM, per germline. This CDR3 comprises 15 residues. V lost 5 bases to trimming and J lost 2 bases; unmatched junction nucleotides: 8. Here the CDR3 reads CASSPPGGPNYGYTF. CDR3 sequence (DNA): TGTGCCAGCAGTCCCCCAGGGGGACCAAACTATGGCTACACCTTC.

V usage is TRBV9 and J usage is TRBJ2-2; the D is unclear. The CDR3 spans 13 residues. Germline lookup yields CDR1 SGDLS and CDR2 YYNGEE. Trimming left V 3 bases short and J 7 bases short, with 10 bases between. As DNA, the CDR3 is TGTGCCAGCAGCGGCCGTGAAGGCGGGGAGCTGTTTTTT. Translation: CASSGREGGELFF.

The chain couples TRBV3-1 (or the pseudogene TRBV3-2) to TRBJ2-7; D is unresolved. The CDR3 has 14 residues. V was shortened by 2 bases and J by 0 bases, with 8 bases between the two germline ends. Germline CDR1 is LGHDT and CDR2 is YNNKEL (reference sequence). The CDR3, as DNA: TGTGCCAGCAGCCAAAATTGGGACTCCTACGAGCAGTACTTC. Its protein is CASSQNWDSYEQYF.

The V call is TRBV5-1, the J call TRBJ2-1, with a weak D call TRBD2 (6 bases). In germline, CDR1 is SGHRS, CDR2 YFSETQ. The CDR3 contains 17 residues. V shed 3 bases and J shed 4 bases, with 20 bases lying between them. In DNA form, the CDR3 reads TGCGCCAGCAGCTCCCCCCGGGCCCTACTAGCATACAATGAGCAGTTCTTC. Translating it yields CASSSPRALLAYNEQFF. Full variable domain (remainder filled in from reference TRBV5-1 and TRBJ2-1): KAGVTQTPRYLIKTRGQQVTLSCSPISGHRSVSWYQQTPGQGLQFLFEYFSETQRNKGNFPGRFSGRQFSNSRSEMNVSTLELGDSALYLCASSSPRALLAYNEQFFGPGTRLTVL.

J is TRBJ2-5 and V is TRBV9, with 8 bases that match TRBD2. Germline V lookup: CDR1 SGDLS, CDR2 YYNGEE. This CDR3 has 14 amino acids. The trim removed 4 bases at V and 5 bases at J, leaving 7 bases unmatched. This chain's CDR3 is CASSFSGEGETQYF. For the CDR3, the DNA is TGTGCCAGCAGCTTTAGCGGGGAAGGGGAGACCCAGTACTTC.

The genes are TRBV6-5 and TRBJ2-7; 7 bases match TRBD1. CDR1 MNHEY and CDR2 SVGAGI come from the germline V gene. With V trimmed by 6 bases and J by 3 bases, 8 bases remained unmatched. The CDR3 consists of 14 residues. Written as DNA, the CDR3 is TGTGCCAGCAGCCTTACAGGGGCCGTCTACGAGCAGTACTTC. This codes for CASSLTGAVYEQYF.

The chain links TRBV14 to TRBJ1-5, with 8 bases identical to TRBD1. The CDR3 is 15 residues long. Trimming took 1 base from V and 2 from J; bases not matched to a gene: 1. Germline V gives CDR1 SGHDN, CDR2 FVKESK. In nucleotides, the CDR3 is TGTGCCAGCAGCCAAGCGACAGGGGGCAATCAGCCCCAGCATTTT. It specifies CASSQATGGNQPQHF.

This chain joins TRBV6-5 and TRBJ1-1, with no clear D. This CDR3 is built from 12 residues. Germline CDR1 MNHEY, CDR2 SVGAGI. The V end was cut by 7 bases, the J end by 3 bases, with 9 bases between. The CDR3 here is CASKDGDTEAFF. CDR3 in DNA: TGTGCCAGCAAAGACGGTGACACTGAAGCTTTCTTT.

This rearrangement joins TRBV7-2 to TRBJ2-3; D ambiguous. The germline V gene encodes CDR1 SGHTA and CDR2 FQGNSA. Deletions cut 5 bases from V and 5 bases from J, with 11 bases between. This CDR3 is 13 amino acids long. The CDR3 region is CASSRSPGDTQYF. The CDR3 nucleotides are TGTGCCAGCAGCCGATCCCCAGGAGATACGCAGTATTTT.

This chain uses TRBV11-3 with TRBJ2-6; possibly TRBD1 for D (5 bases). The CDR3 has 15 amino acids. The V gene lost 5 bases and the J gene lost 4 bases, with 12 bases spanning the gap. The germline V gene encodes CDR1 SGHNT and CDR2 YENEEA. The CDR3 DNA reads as TGTGCCAGCAGCGTACTGGGGCAAGGGGCCAACGTCCTGACTTTC. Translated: CASSVLGQGANVLTF. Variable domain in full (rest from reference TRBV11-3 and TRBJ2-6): EAGVVQSPRYKIIEKKQPVAFWCNPISGHNTLYWYLQNLGQGPELLIRYENEEAVDDSQLPKDRFSAERLKGVDSTLKIQPAELGDSAVYLCASSVLGQGANVLTFGAGSRLTVL.

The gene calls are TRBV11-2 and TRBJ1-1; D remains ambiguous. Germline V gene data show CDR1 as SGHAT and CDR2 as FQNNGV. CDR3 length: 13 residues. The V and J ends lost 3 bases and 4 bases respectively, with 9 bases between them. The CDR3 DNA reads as TGTGCCAGCAGCTTTTTCCATGGCACTGAAGCTTTCTTT. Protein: CASSFFHGTEAFF.

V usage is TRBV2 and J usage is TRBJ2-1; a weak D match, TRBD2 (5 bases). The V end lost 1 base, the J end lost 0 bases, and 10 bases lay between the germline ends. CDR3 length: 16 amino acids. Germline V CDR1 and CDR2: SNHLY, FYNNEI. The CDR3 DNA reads TGTGCCAGCAGTGAAGGTTGGGAGAGCTCCTACAATGAGCAGTTCTTC. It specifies CASSEGWESSYNEQFF.

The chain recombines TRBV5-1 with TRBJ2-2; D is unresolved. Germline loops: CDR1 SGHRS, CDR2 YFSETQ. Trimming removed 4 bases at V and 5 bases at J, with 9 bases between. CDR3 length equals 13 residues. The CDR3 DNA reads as TGCGCCAGCAGCGAGTGGGGAACCGGGGAGCTGTTTTTT. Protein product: CASSEWGTGELFF.

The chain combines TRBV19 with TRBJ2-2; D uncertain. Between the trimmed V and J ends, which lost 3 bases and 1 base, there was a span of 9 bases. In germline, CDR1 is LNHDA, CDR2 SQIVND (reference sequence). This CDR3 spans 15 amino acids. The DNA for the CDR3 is TGTGCCAGTAGTATTCGGCAGCTGAACACCGGGGAGCTGTTTTTT. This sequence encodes CASSIRQLNTGELFF.

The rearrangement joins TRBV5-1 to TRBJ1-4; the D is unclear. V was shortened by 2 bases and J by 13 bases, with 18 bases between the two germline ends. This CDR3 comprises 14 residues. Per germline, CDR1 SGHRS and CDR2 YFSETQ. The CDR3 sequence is CASSFSRGGQGLFF. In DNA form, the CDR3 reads TGCGCCAGCAGCTTCAGCCGGGGAGGGCAAGGACTGTTTTTT. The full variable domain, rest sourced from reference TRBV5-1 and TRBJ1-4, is KAGVTQTPRYLIKTRGQQVTLSCSPISGHRSVSWYQQTPGQGLQFLFEYFSETQRNKGNFPGRFSGRQFSNSRSEMNVSTLELGDSALYLCASSFSRGGQGLFFGSGTQLSVL.

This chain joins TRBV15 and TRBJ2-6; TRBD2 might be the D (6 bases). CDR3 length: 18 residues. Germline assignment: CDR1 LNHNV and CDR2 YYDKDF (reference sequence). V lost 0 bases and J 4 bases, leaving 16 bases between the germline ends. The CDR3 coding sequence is TGTGCCACCAGCAGAGATTCCCGGAGGGAGAGAGGGGCCAACGTCCTGACTTTC. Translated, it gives CATSRDSRRERGANVLTF.

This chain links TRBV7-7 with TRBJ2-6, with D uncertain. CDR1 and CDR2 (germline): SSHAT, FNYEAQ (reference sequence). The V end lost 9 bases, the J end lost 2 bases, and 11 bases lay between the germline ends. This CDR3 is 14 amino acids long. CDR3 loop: CASSQSPGANVLTF. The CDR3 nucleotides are TGTGCCAGTTCACAGAGCCCTGGGGCCAACGTCCTGACTTTC.

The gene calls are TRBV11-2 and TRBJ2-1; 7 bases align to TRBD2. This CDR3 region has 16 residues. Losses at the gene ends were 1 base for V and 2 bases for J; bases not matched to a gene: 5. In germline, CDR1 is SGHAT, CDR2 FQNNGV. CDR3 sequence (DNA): TGTGCCAGCAGCTTAGTTGGCGGGGGAACCTACAATGAGCAGTTCTTC. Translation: CASSLVGGGTYNEQFF.

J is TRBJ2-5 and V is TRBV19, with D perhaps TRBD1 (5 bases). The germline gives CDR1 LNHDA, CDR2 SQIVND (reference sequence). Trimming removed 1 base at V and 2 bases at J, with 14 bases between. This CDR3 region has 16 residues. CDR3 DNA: TGTGCCAGTAGTATAGTCTACAGGTCCATACAAGAGACCCAGTACTTC. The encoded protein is CASSIVYRSIQETQYF.

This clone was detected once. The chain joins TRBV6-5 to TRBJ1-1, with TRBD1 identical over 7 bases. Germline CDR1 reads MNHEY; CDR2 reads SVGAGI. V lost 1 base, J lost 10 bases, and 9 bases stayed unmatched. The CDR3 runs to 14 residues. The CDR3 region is CASSYFDREARAFF. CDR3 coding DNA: TGTGCCAGCAGTTACTTTGACAGGGAGGCGCGAGCTTTCTTT.